This T cell receptor beta chain was retrieved from a study of shared clonotypes between healthy human individuals. Sequenced by immunoSEQ multiplex PCR; TCRdb stores in-frame clones only, minus some. This repertoire shows more than 550,000 clones, about 90% found once; its top ten account for approximately 22%. V was pared by 6 bases and J by 6 bases, with 12 bases between. The CDR3 is made up of 12 amino acids. Germline CDR1 reads MNHEY; CDR2 reads SMNVEV (reference sequence). Remarks on this clone: The antigen is unknown.

Naive-designated CD8 cells lacked CD45RO, were positively enriched for CCR7, and omitted terminally differentiated effector memory CD45RA+ cells. Whole-study findings and limits: The small donor group covered limited genetic and exposure diversity.

This receptor was taken from a man under 40 in good health. V gene TRBV27 combines with J gene TRBJ2-7, with D tentatively TRBD1 or TRBD2 (5 bases each). Sequencing was carried out using naive CD8+ T cells sorted from blood. The CDR3 DNA reads TGTGCCAGCAGAACCGGGACGGGCGAGCAGTACTTC. This encodes CASRTGTGEQYF.